This TCR beta chain was recorded in a study of PD-1 blockade in classical Hodgkin lymphoma. Germline CDR1 SGHNT, CDR2 YYREEE (reference sequence). V shed 3 bases and J 2 bases; nucleotides not matched to a gene: 6. There are 16 residues in the CDR3. Every patient was affected by relapse after autologous stem cell transplantation, while exposure to brentuximab vedotin was not uniform. Here immunoSEQ multiplex PCR was the method, and the copy in TCRdb shows in-frame clones only, minus some. This sample has about 20,000 clones, with 65% to 80% found just once. The sequence was obtained from a human donor with classical Hodgkin lymphoma. This chain joins TRBV5-4 and TRBJ2-1, with 9 bases identical to TRBD1. This material consisted of peripheral blood mononuclear cells (PBMCs), taken before the second cycle of nivolumab. CDR3 sequence reads: CASSSDRGATYNEQFF. DNA for the CDR3: TGTGCCAGCAGCTCCGACAGGGGGGCAACCTACAATGAGCAGTTCTTC.